Listed below are T cell receptor beta chains from one sample, sequenced in a study of identical twins. TCRdb recomputed calls from the 5' RACE reads with MiXCR, one row per CDR3 protein. The sample includes hundreds of thousands of distinct CDR3 sequences, roughly an eighth of them seen just once. These sequences were also reported in another study, on yellow fever vaccine responses in identical twins.

The specimen sequenced was PBMCs. The receptors were gathered from a woman between 18 and 29 years old in good health. The CDR3 runs from the conserved cysteine through the conserved F or W. D genes are given only for firm matches. The size of a clone is reported for some rows only, either as once, few or many, or as a class for expanded clones.

j_gene,v_gene,d_gene,abundance,CDR3nt,CDR3aa
TRBJ2-5,TRBV4-1,TRBD1,many,TGCGCCAGCAGCCAAAGGACAGGGGGCACAGAGACCCAGTACTTC,CASSQRTGGTETQYF
TRBJ2-7,TRBV5-1,.,few,TGCGCCAGCAGCTTGGTCCACCACGAGCAGTACTTC,CASSLVHHEQYF
TRBJ2-1,TRBV5-1,TRBD2,many,TGCGCCAGCAGTCGCTGGGAAAGCGGGATCACCTACAATGAGCAGTTCTTC,CASSRWESGITYNEQFF
TRBJ2-6,TRBV7-2,TRBD1,.,TGTGCCAGCAGCTCGACAGCCGGGACAGCTAACGTCCTGACTTTC,CASSSTAGTANVLTF
TRBJ2-5,TRBV28,TRBD2,few,TGTGCCAGCAGTTTTGGGGGGGGGGAAGAGACCCAGTACTTC,CASSFGGGEETQYF
TRBJ2-1,TRBV27,TRBD2,.,TGTGCCAGCAGTTTATCGATAGGGACTAGCGGTTACAATGAGCAGTTCTTC,CASSLSIGTSGYNEQFF
TRBJ1-4,TRBV4-1,.,many,TGCGCCAGCAGCCAAGAGACCCGAAGCAAACTGTTTTTT,CASSQETRSKLFF
TRBJ1-1,TRBV7-8,TRBD1,.,TGTGCCAGCAGCTTCACAGGGGGTGGGAACACTGAAGCTTTCTTT,CASSFTGGGNTEAFF
TRBJ2-5,TRBV3-1,.,few,TGTGCCAGCAGCCAATCGAGCGCAAGAGAGACCCAGTACTTC,CASSQSSARETQYF
TRBJ1-1,TRBV11-2,.,.,TGTGCCAGCAGCTTAACATGGGGACACCCGAACACTGAAGCCTTCTTT,CASSLTWGHPNTEAFF
TRBJ2-5,TRBV6-1,.,.,TGTGCCAGCAGCCAACTCTCCCGGGGCTCACCAGAGACCCAGTACTTC,CASSQLSRGSPETQYF
TRBJ2-7,TRBV4-2,TRBD2,.,TGTGCCAGCAGCCAAGCAACTAGCGGGGGCGAGCAGTACTTC,CASSQATSGGEQYF
TRBJ2-7,TRBV7-6,.,many,TGTGCCAGCAGCCCTACCGGGACGATCTACGAGCAGTACTTC,CASSPTGTIYEQYF
TRBJ2-1,TRBV13,TRBD1,few,TGTGCCAGCAGCCCTAGGACAGGGGGATTCTCCTACAATGAGCAGTTCTTC,CASSPRTGGFSYNEQFF
TRBJ1-3,TRBV12-3/TRBV12-4,.,few,TGTGCCAGCAGTTTCGGGGGGGGCTCTGGAAACACCATATATTTT,CASSFGGGSGNTIYF
TRBJ2-2,TRBV3-1,TRBD1,few,TGTGCCAGCAGCCAAGGGCTTGGACAGGGGGCTTGGTTGACCACCGGGGAGCTGTTTTTT,CASSQGLGQGAWLTTGELFF
TRBJ2-7,TRBV2,.,few,TGTGCCAGCATCAGAGCTATATGGGGACTGGGGTCCTACGAGCAGTACTTC,CASIRAIWGLGSYEQYF
TRBJ2-7,TRBV28,TRBD1,.,TGTGCCAGCAGACCACCGAGGGACAGGGGCTACAAGCAGTACTTC,CASRPPRDRGYKQYF
TRBJ2-4,TRBV18,TRBD2,many,TGTGCCAGCTCACCCCGAGCGGGAGGTCAAAACATTCAGTACTTC,CASSPRAGGQNIQYF
TRBJ2-1,TRBV11-3,.,.,TGTGCCAGCAAGTTTGGCGTCCGAGAAGAGCAGTTCTTC,CASKFGVREEQFF
TRBJ1-6,TRBV6-5,TRBD1,.,TGTGCCAGCAGTTCCAGGACAGGGGGTGAAGGGAATTCACCCCTCCACTTT,CASSSRTGGEGNSPLHF
TRBJ2-5,TRBV12-3/TRBV12-4,TRBD2,few,TGTGCCAGCAGTTTCCGACTAGCGGGAGGGCCTGGCGAGACCCAGTACTTC,CASSFRLAGGPGETQYF
TRBJ2-1,TRBV20-1,TRBD2,few,TGCAGTGCTATTTCGGTCGGTAGCGGGCTTTTGTACAATGAGCAGTTCTTC,CSAISVGSGLLYNEQFF
TRBJ2-1,TRBV5-1,TRBD1,many,TGCGCCAGCAGCGCCGGGACAGGGGACTACAATGAGCAGTTCTTC,CASSAGTGDYNEQFF
TRBJ1-1,TRBV7-7,.,few,TGTGCCAGCAGCCCCCGACTATCGGGGGCCCTTATGAACACTGAAGCTTTCTTT,CASSPRLSGALMNTEAFF
TRBJ1-3,TRBV3-1,TRBD1,few,TGTGCCAGCAGCCACCGGGACAGAATAAATGGAAACACCATATATTTT,CASSHRDRINGNTIYF
TRBJ1-6,TRBV28,TRBD1,few,TGTGCCAGCAAACAAACAGGGGGTTATAATTCACCCCTCCACTTT,CASKQTGGYNSPLHF
TRBJ1-1,TRBV5-1,.,few,TGCGCCAGCAACCTACAAGGCGGGGGTGGCACTGAAGCTTTCTTT,CASNLQGGGGTEAFF
TRBJ1-2,TRBV2,.,.,TGTGCCAGCAGCGACCGTCGCTACACCTTC,CASSDRRYTF
TRBJ2-1,TRBV5-1,.,.,TGCGCCAGCAGCTTGGGGGACTGGACGTACAATGAGCAGTTCTTC,CASSLGDWTYNEQFF
TRBJ2-1,TRBV5-1,.,.,TGCGCCAGCAGCCTCTACGGACAGCCCTCCTACAATGAGCAGTTCTTC,CASSLYGQPSYNEQFF
TRBJ1-1,TRBV7-9,TRBD1,few,TGTGCCAGCAGCCGGGATGGGACAGTGAACACTGAAGCTTTCTTT,CASSRDGTVNTEAFF
TRBJ2-3,TRBV20-1,TRBD1,.,TGCAGTGTTCCCCTTCGAGACAGGGGTCGCGGGTTGTTCATCGATACGCAGTATTTT,CSVPLRDRGRGLFIDTQYF
TRBJ2-7,TRBV18,.,few,TGTGCCAGCTCACCAGGGAGTTCTCGGAGGGAGCAGTACTTC,CASSPGSSRREQYF
TRBJ2-1,TRBV24-1,TRBD2,few,TGTGCCACCAGTGACCCCGGGACTAGCGGCTATGAGCAGTTCTTC,CATSDPGTSGYEQFF
TRBJ1-5,TRBV3-1,TRBD1,many,TGTGCCAGCAGCCAGGGACAGGGGGCGGGCCAGCCCCAGCATTTT,CASSQGQGAGQPQHF
TRBJ2-3,TRBV11-2,TRBD2,many,TGTGCCAGCAGCCTTACTAGCGGGGGGGGAGATACGCAGTATTTT,CASSLTSGGGDTQYF
TRBJ1-2,TRBV5-5,TRBD1,.,TGTGCCAGCAGCTTGAAAGGGACAGGTTTAAACTATGGCTACACCTTC,CASSLKGTGLNYGYTF
TRBJ1-1,TRBV12-3/TRBV12-4,.,many,TGTGCCAGCAGCCCAGGCAGGGTAGGGAACACTGAAGCTTTCTTT,CASSPGRVGNTEAFF
TRBJ1-6,TRBV6-1,.,few,TGTGCCAGCACCAAAACGGGGGACTCAAATTCACCCCTCCACTTT,CASTKTGDSNSPLHF
TRBJ2-1,TRBV28,.,.,TGTGCCATCGAAGCTGGAGGCCCCAGCCAATTCTTC,CAIEAGGPSQFF
TRBJ1-2,TRBV12-3/TRBV12-4,TRBD1,.,TGTGCCAGCAGTTCCAAGGACAGGTTTGACGGCTACACCTTC,CASSSKDRFDGYTF
TRBJ2-2,TRBV7-6,TRBD1,few,TGTGCCAGCAGCTCCAGACAGGGGGCATCCGGGGAGCTGTTTTTT,CASSSRQGASGELFF
TRBJ2-1,TRBV29-1,TRBD2,.,TGCAGCGTTGATAGCGGGAGGTATGAGCAGTTCTTC,CSVDSGRYEQFF
TRBJ2-3,TRBV28,TRBD1,.,TGTGCCAGCAGACCAAGGCCGGGACAGGGGACAGATACGCAGTATTTT,CASRPRPGQGTDTQYF
TRBJ2-7,TRBV10-2,TRBD2,.,TGCGCCAGCAGGGCCTCGGCGGGAGCTGGCTACGAGCAGTACTTC,CASRASAGAGYEQYF
TRBJ1-1,TRBV5-1,.,few,TGCGCCAGCTCTCTATCCTCTAGCTCCACTGAAGCTTTCTTT,CASSLSSSSTEAFF
TRBJ1-3,TRBV2,.,few,TGTGCCAGCAGTGAAGCCTACGCCTCTGGAAACACCATATATTTT,CASSEAYASGNTIYF
TRBJ1-2,TRBV9,.,few,TGTGCCAGCAGCGTAGCGTTGGGGGGCGATGGCTACACCTTC,CASSVALGGDGYTF
TRBJ2-7,TRBV3-1,TRBD2,few,TGTGCCAGCAGCCAAGCTCGGAGGCTAGCGGGAGGGCCTCAGGAGCAGTACTTC,CASSQARRLAGGPQEQYF
TRBJ1-2,TRBV2,.,few,TGTGCCAGCAGTGACTCATTTAACTATGGCTACACCTTC,CASSDSFNYGYTF
TRBJ2-4,TRBV20-1,TRBD2,few,TGCAGTGCTCACGCTAGCGGGGGTAACATTCAGTACTTC,CSAHASGGNIQYF
TRBJ2-2,TRBV5-1,.,few,TGCGCCAGCAGCTTGGCGGCAGCCAGGGAGCTGTTTTTT,CASSLAAARELFF
TRBJ1-2,TRBV28,.,.,TGTGCCAGCAGTTTTCCTGCAGGGGTGGGAACGGAGGGCTACACCTTC,CASSFPAGVGTEGYTF
TRBJ1-1,TRBV6-5,TRBD1,few,TGTGCCAGCAGTTCCTACCAGGGGGGACCGAACACTGAAGCTTTCTTT,CASSSYQGGPNTEAFF
TRBJ2-1,TRBV12-3/TRBV12-4,TRBD2,few,TGTGCCAGCAGATCCCCTAGCGGGGGGGGAAATGAGCAGTTCTTC,CASRSPSGGGNEQFF
TRBJ1-1,TRBV2,TRBD1,.,TGTGCCAGCAGCCCTGACAGGGAAGGTTTGAACACTGAAGCTTTCTTT,CASSPDREGLNTEAFF
TRBJ2-1,TRBV3-1,TRBD2,few,TGTGCCAGCAGCCAAGGTGGGGGCGGGAGGACTACAATTGAGCAGTTCTTC,CASSQGGGGRTTIEQFF
TRBJ2-7,TRBV21-1,.,many,TGTGCCAGCAGCCCTAACCGAACTGGCCACGGGCACTCCTACGAGCAGTACTTC,CASSPNRTGHGHSYEQYF